The 20 T cell receptor beta chains listed next were all sequenced from one sample in a study of CD8 T cells in Susac syndrome. An input of about 0.5 to 1 ug of RNA was subjected to reverse transcription using random hexamers. TCRdb re-derived calls from the immunoSEQ multiplex PCR reads in MiXCR, one entry per CDR3 protein. The sample lists 65,000 to 90,000 distinct CDR3 sequences; approximately 95% were seen once. The specimen was CD8+ T cells from PBMCs. The receptor set was obtained from a human donor with multiple sclerosis.

Notes on this clonotype: An end of the junction does not agree with germline; a read error may underlie this. The chain employs TRBV7-9 and TRBJ1-2; D gene ambiguous. The CDR3 runs to 13 residues. The germline V gene has CDR1 SEHNR and CDR2 FQNEAQ (reference sequence). The CDR3 DNA is TGTGCCAGCAGTTTAGGGCCCGTCAATGGCTACACCTTC. Protein sequence: CASSLGPVNGYTF.

The chain carries TRBV27 and TRBJ1-2; D gene unclear. Germline CDR1 and CDR2: MNHEY and SMNVEV (reference sequence). V was clipped by 3 bases and J by 1 base, with 6 bases between them. This CDR3 region has 13 residues. The CDR3 nucleotides read TGTGCCAGCAGTTTTAATGGTAACTATGGCTACACCTTC. Amino acid sequence: CASSFNGNYGYTF.

The rearrangement links TRBV7-2 to TRBJ2-3, with D possibly TRBD2 on 6 matching bases. V lost 4 bases, J lost 7 bases, and 12 bases lay in between. This CDR3 has 13 residues. CDR1 is SGHTA and CDR2 is FQGNSA in the germline V gene. CDR3: CASSSGATHTQYF. The CDR3 DNA is TGTGCCAGCAGCTCGGGAGCCACCCATACGCAGTATTTT.

The chain uses TRBV19 and TRBJ2-7; D not resolved. The CDR3 consists of 14 residues. Germline V gene sequence: CDR1 LNHDA, CDR2 SQIVND (reference sequence). Trimming shortened V by 0 bases and J by 3 bases, and 9 bases separated the two germline ends. The CDR3 nucleotides read TGTGCCAGTAGTATAGATCCCCTAAACTACGAGCAGTACTTC. Residues: CASSIDPLNYEQYF.

The chain uses TRBV19 and TRBJ2-7; no reliable D call. The germline CDR1 and CDR2 sequences are LNHDA and SQIVND (reference sequence). The CDR3 covers 12 residues. Trimming cost V 6 bases and J 3 bases, with 9 bases left between them. The CDR3 sequence: CASRSDGYEQYF. The CDR3 region has the DNA TGTGCCAGTAGGTCAGACGGCTACGAGCAGTACTTC. Combining the CDR3 with reference TRBV19 and TRBJ2-7 gives the whole variable domain DGGITQSPKYLFRKEGQNVTLSCEQNLNHDAMYWYRQDPGQGLRLIYYSQIVNDFQKGDIAEGYSVSREKKESFPLTVTSAQKNPTAFYLCASRSDGYEQYFGPGTRLTVT.

The CDR3 sequence is CASSIATLMNTEAFF. The CDR3 nucleotides read TGTGCCAGTAGTATAGCTACCCTGATGAACACTGAAGCTTTCTTT. This chain joins TRBV19 and TRBJ1-1, with unresolved D. This CDR3 has 15 residues. Deletions cut 1 base from V and 0 bases from J, with 9 bases between. The germline V gene has CDR1 LNHDA and CDR2 SQIVND (reference sequence).

The chain has TRBV27 and TRBJ1-2; the D gene is possibly TRBD1 (5 bases). The CDR3 has 15 residues. V lost 3 bases to trimming and J lost 3 bases, with 14 bases between them. CDR1 MNHEY and CDR2 SMNVEV come from the germline V gene (reference sequence). The CDR3 DNA reads TGTGCCAGCAGTTTCGCTGCCGGGACCGACTATGGCTACACCTTC. Protein product: CASSFAAGTDYGYTF.

This clonotype occurred once. The chain has TRBV4-2 and TRBJ1-2, with TRBD1 as a possible D gene (6 bases). V lost 6 bases and J 0 bases, leaving 14 bases between the germline ends. Germline V gives CDR1 LGHNA, CDR2 YNFKEQ. The CDR3 has 15 residues. CDR3 nucleotides: TGTGCCAGCAGTAAGACCGGACAGTCTAACTATGGCTACACCTTC. Its translation is CASSKTGQSNYGYTF.

V usage is TRBV7-9 and J usage is TRBJ1-1, with a possible D match to TRBD1 (5 bases). The CDR3 spans 12 residues. CDR1 and CDR2 from the germline V gene are SEHNR and FQNEAQ (reference sequence). The germline V and J ends were trimmed by 7 bases and 6 bases, with 12 bases remaining between them. CDR3 region: CASTKGQAEAFF. CDR3 bases: TGTGCCAGCACTAAGGGGCAAGCTGAAGCTTTCTTT.

The chain joins TRBV7-2 to TRBJ1-1, with D tentatively TRBD1 (5 bases). The CDR3 loop spans 16 amino acids. The germline gives CDR1 SGHTA, CDR2 FQGNSA. Trimming took off 5 bases at V and 4 bases at J, with 20 bases between the two ends. For the CDR3, the DNA is TGTGCCAGCAGCCTCTCTAGGGGCGGATTGTCCACTGAAGCTTTCTTT. Amino acids: CASSLSRGGLSTEAFF.

The V and J genes are TRBV7-3 and TRBJ2-5; perhaps TRBD2 as D (6 bases). This CDR3 contains 14 residues. V lost 2 bases, J lost 0 bases, and 7 bases lay in between. Germline V gene sequence: CDR1 SGHTA, CDR2 FQGTGA. As DNA, the CDR3 is TGTGCCAGCAGCTTATCTAGCGACCAAGAGACCCAGTACTTC. Amino acids: CASSLSSDQETQYF.

The rearrangement uses TRBV6-5 and TRBJ2-7, with D tentatively TRBD1 or TRBD2 (5 bases each). The CDR3 runs to 14 residues. The V gene lost 2 bases and the J gene lost 7 bases, with 15 bases spanning the gap. Looked up from germline, CDR1 is MNHEY and CDR2 is SVGAGI. This CDR3 is CASSYRGPLKEQYF. DNA for the CDR3: TGTGCCAGCAGTTACCGGGGCCCATTGAAGGAGCAGTACTTC.

The V and J genes are TRBV7-9 and TRBJ2-5, with 10 bases identical to TRBD2. This CDR3 spans 15 amino acids. From germline, CDR1 is SEHNR and CDR2 FQNEAQ (reference sequence). Unmatched junction bases numbered 8, after V lost 5 bases and J lost 5 bases. In nucleotides, the CDR3 is TGTGCCAGCAGCCTTAGCGGGGGGATTTCGGAGACCCAGTACTTC. Translation: CASSLSGGISETQYF.

The chain joins TRBV27 to TRBJ2-7; D may be TRBD2 (5 bases). V lost 8 bases, J lost 4 bases, and 18 bases lay in between. Germline loops: CDR1 MNHEY, CDR2 SMNVEV (reference sequence). The length of the CDR3 is 14 residues. CDR3 loop: CASRPTYPGYEQYF. In DNA, the CDR3 is TGTGCCAGCCGGCCGACTTATCCGGGGTACGAGCAGTACTTC.

This chain links TRBV6-4 with TRBJ1-1; a possible D gene is TRBD1 (5 bases). The CDR3 covers 14 residues. The germline gives CDR1 MRHNA, CDR2 SNTAGT. Trimming shortened V by 4 bases and J by 8 bases, and 17 bases separated the two germline ends. The CDR3 DNA reads as TGTGCCAGCAGTGGGGGCGAAAACTCCCTGGAAGCTTTCTTT. As protein: CASSGGENSLEAFF.

J is TRBJ2-6 and V is TRBV5-1; either TRBD1 or TRBD2 may supply D (5 bases each). Per germline, CDR1 SGHRS and CDR2 YFSETQ. V lost 3 bases, J lost 4 bases, and 20 bases lay in between. The CDR3 contains 18 residues. The CDR3 here is CASSSSRPGAHGANVLTF. The CDR3 DNA sequence: TGCGCCAGCAGCTCGTCAAGGCCCGGGGCGCACGGGGCCAACGTCCTGACTTTC.

The genes are TRBV5-6 and TRBJ2-7, with D possibly being TRBD2 (7 bases). Germline V gene lookup returns CDR1 SGHDT and CDR2 YYEEEE. Trimming pared 4 bases from V and 2 bases from J, leaving 19 bases between. The CDR3 contains 16 residues. Here the CDR3 reads CASSPRAGWGPYEQYF. CDR3 nucleotide sequence: TGTGCCAGCAGCCCACGAGCGGGATGGGGGCCCTACGAGCAGTACTTC.

V is TRBV6-5 and J is TRBJ2-6; the D gene is possibly TRBD1 (6 bases). The V gene's germline CDR1 is MNHEY and CDR2 SVGAGI. CDR3 length: 19 amino acids. The V end lost 4 bases, the J end lost 0 bases, and 19 bases lay between the germline ends. Written as DNA, the CDR3 is TGTGCCAGCAGTTTTCCGGGACAAGCTAGTTCCTCTGGGGCCAACGTCCTGACTTTC. This codes for CASSFPGQASSSGANVLTF.

The chain recombines TRBV7-9 with TRBJ2-5, with D possibly being TRBD2 (5 bases). Germline V CDR1 and CDR2: SEHNR, FQNEAQ (reference sequence). This CDR3 comprises 14 residues. V lost 4 bases and J 2 bases, leaving 11 bases between the germline ends. The DNA for the CDR3 is TGTGCCAGCAGCTGGCCCCCGGGACAAGAGACCCAGTACTTC. It codes for CASSWPPGQETQYF.

The V gene is TRBV23-1, the J gene TRBJ2-1; TRBD1 aligns across 8 bases. TRBV23-1 is noted as an ORF with a role that remains uncertain. The CDR3 spans 17 residues. Unmatched junction bases numbered 12, after V lost 1 base and J lost 7 bases. CDR3 amino acids: CASSQWGGQGRGNEQFF. The CDR3 coding sequence is TGCGCCAGCAGTCAATGGGGAGGACAGGGTCGGGGGAATGAGCAGTTCTTC.